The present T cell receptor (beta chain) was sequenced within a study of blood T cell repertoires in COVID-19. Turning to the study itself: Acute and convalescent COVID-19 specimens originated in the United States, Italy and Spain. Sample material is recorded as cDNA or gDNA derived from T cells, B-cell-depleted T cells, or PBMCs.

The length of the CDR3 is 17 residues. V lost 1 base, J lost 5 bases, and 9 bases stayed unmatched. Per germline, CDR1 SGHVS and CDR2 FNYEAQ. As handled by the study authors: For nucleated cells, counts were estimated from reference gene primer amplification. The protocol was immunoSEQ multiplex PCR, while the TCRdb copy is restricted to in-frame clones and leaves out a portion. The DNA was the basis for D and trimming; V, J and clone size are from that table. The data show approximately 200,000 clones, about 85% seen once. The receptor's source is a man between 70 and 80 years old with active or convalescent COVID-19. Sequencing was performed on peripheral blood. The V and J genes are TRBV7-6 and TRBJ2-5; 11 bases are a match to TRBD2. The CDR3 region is CASSLGLAGGSGETQYF. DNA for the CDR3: TGTGCCAGCAGCTTAGGCCTAGCGGGGGGTTCGGGGGAGACCCAGTACTTC.